This TCR beta chain is drawn from a study of tumor and adjacent non-tumor tissue in lung cancer. This sample's RNA came from whole unsorted tissue. Distant lung tissue was collected more than 3 cm away from the tumor edge. General study points: Higher tumor TCR diversity was associated with shorter survival.

A word on this clonotype: Its specificity is unknown. A much larger clonotype is one base distant, so this may be a read error.

TCRbeta libraries were built with three rounds of nested PCR, modified from ARM-PCR. TCRdb analysed the multiplex PCR reads with MiXCR anew, one entry per CDR3 protein. Of some 51,000 distinct CDR3 sequences listed, about two thirds are singletons. With 4 bases clipped from V and 0 bases from J, the junction kept 3 bases outside the gene matches. The germline CDR1 and CDR2 sequences are MDHEN and SYDVKM. This CDR3 contains 15 residues. This rearrangement joins TRBV28 to TRBJ2-4; 7 bases fit TRBD2. The sequence was obtained from a woman between 65 and 79 years old with non-small cell lung cancer. Sequenced material: distant non-tumor lung tissue. CDR3 loop: CASSSSGLAKNIQYF. The DNA of the CDR3 is TGTGCCAGCAGTTCTAGCGGACTAGCCAAAAACATTCAGTACTTC.